These 32 T cell receptor beta chains were sequenced from one sample in a study of T cell changes during pregnancy in multiple sclerosis. Clones were read by immunoSEQ multiplex PCR, and TCRdb kept only the in-frame ones, dropping some. The repertoire holds about 87,000 clones, with around 93% as singletons. The sample here was peripheral blood, taken in the third trimester of pregnancy. The receptors originated from a female donor in good health, enrolled as a control in a pregnancy study.

This clone was seen only once. The V gene is TRBV4-1, the J gene TRBJ2-2, with 10 bases lining up with TRBD2. V trimming: 2 bases; J trimming: 6 bases; junction bases outside the gene matches: 6. CDR1 is MGHRA, CDR2 YSYEKL, per germline. The CDR3 extends over 16 amino acids. CDR3 nucleotide sequence: TGCGCCAGCAGCCAATATCCTAGCGGGAGACCCGGGGAGCTGTTTTTT. Translation gives CASSQYPSGRPGELFF.

The chain uses TRBV5-4 and TRBJ1-1; no clear D gene. With 2 bases removed from V and 3 bases from J, the gap between germline ends came to 5 bases. Germline CDR1 and CDR2: SGHNT and YYREEE (reference sequence). This CDR3 region has 12 residues. Here the CDR3 reads CASSFRDTEAFF. In DNA, the CDR3 is TGTGCCAGCAGCTTCCGAGACACTGAAGCTTTCTTT.

The rearrangement links TRBV5-1 to TRBJ2-5; TRBD1 matches 9 bases. Germline V gives CDR1 SGHRS, CDR2 YFSETQ. The CDR3 consists of 15 residues. V lost 4 bases and J lost 4; bases outside the gene matches: 8. The CDR3 region has the DNA TGCGCCAGCAGCGTCGGGACAGGGCGGGGAGAGACCCAGTACTTC. Translating gives CASSVGTGRGETQYF. The full variable domain, rest sourced from reference TRBV5-1 and TRBJ2-5, is KAGVTQTPRYLIKTRGQQVTLSCSPISGHRSVSWYQQTPGQGLQFLFEYFSETQRNKGNFPGRFSGRQFSNSRSEMNVSTLELGDSALYLCASSVGTGRGETQYFGPGTRLLVL.

The count of this clone is one. V and J are TRBV11-2 and TRBJ1-2; TRBD1 matches at 7 bases. With V trimmed by 6 bases and J by 6 bases, 10 bases remained unmatched. CDR3 length equals 14 residues. CDR1 SGHAT and CDR2 FQNNGV come from the germline V gene. The CDR3 loop is CASSSLRGFNGYTF. The DNA for the CDR3 is TGTGCCAGCAGTAGCCTCAGGGGGTTTAATGGCTACACCTTC. The full variable domain, with the rest looked up from reference TRBV11-2 and TRBJ1-2, is EAGVAQSPRYKIIEKRQSVAFWCNPISGHATLYWYQQILGQGPKLLIQFQNNGVVDDSQLPKDRFSAERLKGVDSTLKIQPAKLEDSAVYLCASSSLRGFNGYTFGSGTRLTVV.

The chain is built from TRBV28 and TRBJ2-7, with 11 bases lining up with TRBD2. The CDR3 covers 14 residues. The germline CDR1 and CDR2 sequences are MDHEN and SYDVKM. Losses at the gene ends were 7 bases for V and 3 bases for J; bases not matched to a gene: 5. CDR3 nucleotide sequence: TGTGCCAGCACCGGCGGGACTAGCGGCTACGAGCAGTACTTC. Encoded protein: CASTGGTSGYEQYF.

The V and J genes are TRBV9 and TRBJ2-4, with 8 nucleotides matching TRBD1. CDR1 and CDR2 from the germline V gene are SGDLS and YYNGEE. The V gene end was trimmed by 4 bases and the J gene end by 6 bases; junction bases not matched to a gene: 12. The CDR3 consists of 16 residues. CDR3 residues: CASSIGTGILPNIQYF. The CDR3 bases are TGTGCCAGCAGCATTGGGACAGGCATCCTCCCAAACATTCAGTACTTC.

V usage is TRBV9 and J usage is TRBJ2-5; 10 bases are shared with TRBD2. CDR1 SGDLS and CDR2 YYNGEE come from the germline V gene. The CDR3 consists of 16 residues. Trimming cost V 3 bases and J 2 bases; bases outside gene matches: 7. CDR3 sequence (DNA): TGTGCCAGCAGCGATTTATGGACTAGCGGACAAGAGACCCAGTACTTC. Protein sequence: CASSDLWTSGQETQYF.

V is TRBV7-2 and J is TRBJ1-3, with D tentatively TRBD1 (6 bases). CDR3 length: 14 residues. Trimming took 5 bases from V and 3 from J, leaving 11 bases between them. Looked up from germline, CDR1 is SGHTA and CDR2 is FQGNSA. The CDR3 nucleotides are TGTGCCAGCAGCCCAGGGGTCGGTGGAAACACCATATATTTT. This encodes CASSPGVGGNTIYF.

The V and J genes are TRBV5-1 and TRBJ2-5; possible D gene TRBD2, 5 bases. The germline gives CDR1 SGHRS, CDR2 YFSETQ. With 2 bases removed from V and 4 bases from J, the gap between germline ends came to 9 bases. The CDR3 extends over 13 amino acids. CDR3 coding DNA: TGCGCCAGCAGCTTAGGGCGGGTAGAGACCCAGTACTTC. This codes for CASSLGRVETQYF.

The rearrangement joins TRBV19 to TRBJ1-5, with D maybe TRBD1 (6 bases). V gave up 7 bases and J gave up 4 bases, with 14 bases separating them. The CDR3 consists of 14 residues. Per the germline V gene, CDR1 is LNHDA and CDR2 is SQIVND (reference sequence). This chain's CDR3 is CASKGGKRNQPQHF. In nucleotides, the CDR3 is TGTGCCAGTAAGGGGGGGAAAAGAAATCAGCCCCAGCATTTT.

This clone has only one observation. The V gene is TRBV5-1, the J gene TRBJ2-1; TRBD1 aligns across 7 bases. The CDR3 has 16 amino acids. Unmatched junction bases numbered 15, after V lost 4 bases and J lost 8 bases. CDR1 is SGHRS, CDR2 YFSETQ, per germline. This CDR3 is CASSIRGGQGNDEQFF. The CDR3 DNA follows: TGCGCCAGCAGCATCCGAGGGGGCCAGGGCAACGATGAGCAGTTCTTC.

This chain uses TRBV18 with TRBJ2-7; no clear D gene. CDR1 and CDR2 from the germline V gene are KGHSH and LQKENI. CDR3 length equals 13 residues. Trimming removed 3 bases from V and 3 bases from J, with 9 bases in between. CDR3 region: CASSPGLFYEQYF. The CDR3 coding sequence is TGTGCCAGCTCACCGGGCCTCTTCTACGAGCAGTACTTC.

V gene TRBV7-9 combines with J gene TRBJ2-7; TRBD2 matches at 8 bases. The trim removed 3 bases at V and 3 bases at J, leaving 4 bases unmatched. This CDR3 has 14 amino acids. The germline gives CDR1 SEHNR, CDR2 FQNEAQ (reference sequence). CDR3 region: CASSLTTSGYEQYF. CDR3 DNA sequence: TGTGCCAGCAGCTTGACAACTAGCGGCTACGAGCAGTACTTC. Using reference TRBV7-9 and TRBJ2-7 for the parts outside the CDR3, the full variable domain is DTGVSQNPRHKITKRGQNVTFRCDPISEHNRLYWYRQTLGQGPEFLTYFQNEAQLEKSRLLSDRFSAERPKGSFSTLEIQRTEQGDSAMYLCASSLTTSGYEQYFGPGTRLTVT.

The V gene is TRBV19, the J gene TRBJ1-5; 8 bases match TRBD1. The CDR3 extends over 15 amino acids. V shed 7 bases, J shed 6 bases, and the junction held 11 bases outside the gene matches. Germline V gives CDR1 LNHDA, CDR2 SQIVND (reference sequence). The CDR3 DNA reads TGTGCCAGTACCTGGGGACAGGCTGAAGGTCAGCCCCAGCATTTT. Protein sequence: CASTWGQAEGQPQHF.

The gene calls are TRBV14 and TRBJ2-2; D is perhaps TRBD2 (6 bases). This CDR3 region has 16 residues. Per the germline V gene, CDR1 is SGHDN and CDR2 is FVKESK. Trimming shortened V by 3 bases and J by 2 bases, and 13 bases separated the two germline ends. CDR3 amino acids: CASSHTDGGNTGELFF. CDR3 sequence (DNA): TGTGCCAGCAGCCATACGGACGGGGGAAACACCGGGGAGCTGTTTTTT. The full variable domain, with the rest looked up from reference TRBV14 and TRBJ2-2, is EAGVTQFPSHSVIEKGQTVTLRCDPISGHDNLYWYRRVMGKEIKFLLHFVKESKQDESGMPNNRFLAERTGGTYSTLKVQPAELEDSGVYFCASSHTDGGNTGELFFGEGSRLTVL.

V usage is TRBV2 and J usage is TRBJ2-2, with D maybe TRBD2 (6 bases). Trimming removed 7 bases at V and 5 bases at J, with 11 bases between. Germline CDR1 SNHLY, CDR2 FYNNEI. The CDR3 runs to 13 residues. This chain's CDR3 is CASMGGKTGELFF. In DNA form, the CDR3 reads TGTGCCAGCATGGGGGGAAAGACCGGGGAGCTGTTTTTT.

This chain connects TRBV7-9 to TRBJ1-1, with D perhaps TRBD1 (5 bases). The germline V gene encodes CDR1 SEHNR and CDR2 FQNEAQ (reference sequence). Trimming shortened V by 5 bases and J by 4 bases, and 17 bases separated the two germline ends. This CDR3 region has 15 residues. CDR3: CASSHNLRGSTEAFF. The CDR3 bases are TGTGCCAGCAGCCATAATCTCCGGGGGAGCACTGAAGCTTTCTTT.

The V call is TRBV5-8, the J call TRBJ2-7, with TRBD2 identical over 12 bases. This CDR3 is 15 amino acids long. From germline, CDR1 is SGHTS and CDR2 YDEGEE. Trimming at V came to 2 bases and at J to 6 bases, leaving 6 bases not matched to a gene. CDR3 DNA sequence: TGTGCCAGCAGCTTCCGACTAGCGGGAGAAAGCGAGCAGTACTTC. The encoded protein is CASSFRLAGESEQYF.

The chain links TRBV6-1 to TRBJ2-1; 12 bases match TRBD1. This CDR3 region has 15 residues. CDR1 is MNHNS, CDR2 SASEGT, per germline. The ends lost 4 bases at V and 6 bases at J; junction bases unmatched: 4. The CDR3 region is CASSGGTGGPNEQFF. DNA for the CDR3: TGTGCCAGCAGTGGGGGGACAGGGGGCCCCAATGAGCAGTTCTTC.

This chain connects TRBV19 to TRBJ2-1; D is uncertain. The CDR3 is 12 amino acids. In germline, CDR1 is LNHDA, CDR2 SQIVND (reference sequence). V lost 4 bases and J lost 2, with 3 bases in between. The CDR3 DNA sequence: TGTGCCAGTAGTAACACCTACAATGAGCAGTTCTTC. Translating gives CASSNTYNEQFF.

This rearrangement joins TRBV27 to TRBJ2-7; no reliable D call. This CDR3 spans 11 amino acids. From germline, CDR1 is MNHEY and CDR2 SMNVEV (reference sequence). Trimming removed 4 bases from V and 1 base from J, with 2 bases in between. The CDR3 region has the DNA TGTGCCAGCAGTTCTTCCTACGAGCAGTACTTC. Protein: CASSSSYEQYF.

Written as DNA, the CDR3 is TGTGCCAGCAGCTTACGGACAGATACGCAGTATTTT. Its protein is CASSLRTDTQYF. This chain joins TRBV11-2 and TRBJ2-3; no firm D call. The V end lost 2 bases, the J end lost 3 bases, and 3 bases lay between the germline ends. The V gene's germline CDR1 is SGHAT and CDR2 FQNNGV. This CDR3 region has 12 residues.

The chain combines TRBV11-3 with TRBJ2-1; unclear D gene. The CDR3 contains 14 residues. Germline loops: CDR1 SGHNT, CDR2 YENEEA. V lost 5 bases to trimming and J lost 5 bases, with 13 bases between them. For the CDR3, the DNA is TGTGCCAGCAGCCTAACCTCCCTTCACAATGAGCAGTTCTTC. This sequence encodes CASSLTSLHNEQFF.

The chain couples TRBV4-1 to TRBJ1-4; a possible D gene is TRBD1 (5 bases). The CDR3 length is 16 residues. Trimming cost V 1 base and J 8 bases, with 17 bases left between them. Per the germline V gene, CDR1 is MGHRA and CDR2 is YSYEKL. The CDR3 here is CASSQGGEGIGEKLFF. CDR3 nucleotide sequence: TGCGCCAGCAGCCAAGGGGGGGAGGGAATCGGGGAAAAACTGTTTTTT.

This clone was detected only a few times. V and J are TRBV5-4 and TRBJ1-1; a possible D gene is TRBD1 (5 bases). V lost 4 bases and J lost 1, with 8 bases in between. CDR3 length: 13 residues. CDR1 and CDR2 (germline): SGHNT, YYREEE (reference sequence). The DNA of the CDR3 is TGTGCCAGCAGCGAGACAGCGAACACTGAAGCTTTCTTT. Translated, it gives CASSETANTEAFF.

This clone was observed once. V gene TRBV6-5 combines with J gene TRBJ2-1; 8 bases align to TRBD2. There are 15 residues in the CDR3. The V gene's germline CDR1 is MNHEY and CDR2 SVGAGI. With 5 bases clipped from V and 2 bases from J, the junction kept 5 bases outside the gene matches. This CDR3 reads CASSTSGTTYNEQFF. The DNA of the CDR3 is TGTGCCAGCAGTACTAGCGGAACAACCTACAATGAGCAGTTCTTC.

The genes are TRBV7-2 and TRBJ1-1, with 7 bases lining up with TRBD1. The CDR3 length is 16 residues. Looked up from germline, CDR1 is SGHTA and CDR2 is FQGNSA. V lost 5 bases to trimming and J lost 10 bases; unmatched junction nucleotides: 19. CDR3 loop: CASSLMVLLTGMGAFF. CDR3 DNA: TGTGCCAGCAGCCTCATGGTTTTACTGACAGGGATGGGAGCTTTCTTT. Variable domain in full (rest from reference TRBV7-2 and TRBJ1-1): GAGVSQSPSNKVTEKGKDVELRCDPISGHTALYWYRQSLGQGLEFLIYFQGNSAPDKSGLPSDRFSAERTGGSVSTLTIQRTQQEDSAVYLCASSLMVLLTGMGAFFGQGTRLTVV.

This chain joins TRBV23-1 and TRBJ2-7; TRBD1 aligns across 10 bases. TRBV23-1 is an ORF, and what it does is uncertain. The CDR3 consists of 18 residues. Trimming removed 3 bases from V and 7 bases from J; junction bases left unmatched: 18. The CDR3 region is CASSHHVWTRDRGEEQYF. The CDR3 DNA reads TGCGCCAGCAGTCACCACGTATGGACCCGGGACAGGGGAGAGGAGCAGTACTTC.

V is TRBV19 and J is TRBJ2-7, with D tentatively TRBD2 (6 bases). Germline-derived CDR1 and CDR2 are LNHDA and SQIVND (reference sequence). The CDR3 is 16 residues long. Trimming left V 3 bases short and J 0 bases short, with 15 bases between. The CDR3 loop is CASSIYYRELSYEQYF. Written as DNA, the CDR3 is TGTGCCAGTAGTATCTATTATCGGGAGCTCTCCTACGAGCAGTACTTC.

The chain uses TRBV7-7 and TRBJ2-1; a weak D match, TRBD2 (6 bases). The CDR3 contains 15 residues. Germline CDR1 is SSHAT and CDR2 is FNYEAQ (reference sequence). V was pared by 1 base and J by 7 bases, with 14 bases between. The CDR3 is CASSLDTSSFNEQFF. For the CDR3, the DNA is TGTGCCAGCAGCTTAGATACTAGCTCCTTTAATGAGCAGTTCTTC.

The gene calls are TRBV5-1 and TRBJ1-2; TRBD1 matches 11 bases. There are 16 residues in the CDR3. Germline-derived CDR1 and CDR2 are SGHRS and YFSETQ. V shed 2 bases, J shed 8 bases, and the junction held 11 bases outside the gene matches. DNA of the CDR3: TGCGCCAGCAGCTTCGGACAGGGGGCGCCAGGAGAAGGCTACACCTTC. Amino acid sequence: CASSFGQGAPGEGYTF.

The chain uses TRBV5-1 and TRBJ2-7; a weak D match, TRBD2 (6 bases). From germline, CDR1 is SGHRS and CDR2 YFSETQ. This CDR3 comprises 17 residues. The V end was cut by 0 bases, the J end by 1 base, with 17 bases between. The CDR3 bases are TGCGCCAGCAGCTTGGCCCCTCTGGGACTGGCGTCCTACGAGCAGTACTTC. Protein sequence: CASSLAPLGLASYEQYF.